The source of this TCR beta chain is a study of OX40 agonist ivuxolimab in advanced cancers. This CDR3 spans 19 amino acids. Trimming stripped 3 bases from V and 0 bases from J, with 21 bases between. Germline V gene data show CDR1 as LNHDA and CDR2 as SQIVND (reference sequence). Overall study findings and caveats: Averaging showed that CD8+ T cells had more expanded clones than CD4+ did.

This clone occurred once. Its antigen is still unknown. Some clones are missing from TCRdb's copy, which holds only in-frame ones; the method was immunoSEQ multiplex PCR. The sample gives approximately 54,000 clones, approximately 91% of which show up once; roughly 12% is in the top ten. The chain recombines TRBV19 with TRBJ2-4, with D possibly being TRBD1 (8 bases). This TCR derives from an adult with an advanced solid tumor such as melanoma, head and neck, liver or kidney cancer. Source: CD4+ or CD8+ T cells sorted from blood, taken in a trial of the OX40 agonist ivuxolimab. CDR3: CASSIGPRQGTIAKNIQYF. The CDR3 nucleotides read TGTGCCAGTAGTATCGGACCCAGACAGGGGACTATAGCCAAAAACATTCAGTACTTC.